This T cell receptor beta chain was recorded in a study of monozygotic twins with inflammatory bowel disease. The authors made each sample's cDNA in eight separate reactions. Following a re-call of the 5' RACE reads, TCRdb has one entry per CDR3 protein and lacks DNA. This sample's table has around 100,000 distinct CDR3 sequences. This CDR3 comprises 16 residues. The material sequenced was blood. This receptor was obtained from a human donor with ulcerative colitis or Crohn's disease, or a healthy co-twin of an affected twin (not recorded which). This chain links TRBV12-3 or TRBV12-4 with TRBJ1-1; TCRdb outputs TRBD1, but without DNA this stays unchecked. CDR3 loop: CASSPTYNRVNTEAFF.